Shown below are 19 T cell receptor beta chains from a single sample sequenced in a study of beta chain features in type 1 diabetes. Investigators reverse transcribed all isolated RNA, so they sequenced expressed TCRB transcripts. Here immunoSEQ multiplex PCR was the method, and the copy in TCRdb shows in-frame clones only, minus some. The sample has 970,000 or so clones; roughly a sixth are singletons. The sample was naive CD4+ T cells from blood. The source of these receptors is a woman aged 18-29 years in good health.

CDR3 protein: CASSVYRGTYEQYF. The CDR3, as DNA: TGTGCCAGCAGCGTGTACAGGGGTACTTACGAGCAGTACTTC. This chain joins TRBV2 and TRBJ2-7; 7 bases match TRBD1. The junction had 9 bases not matched to a gene; V was cut back by 6 bases and J by 4 bases. CDR3 length: 14 amino acids. The germline V gene encodes CDR1 SNHLY and CDR2 FYNNEI.

The CDR3 DNA sequence: TGTGCCAGCAGCATCGATCTCGACAGGGCGAACACTGAAGCTTTCTTT. It specifies CASSIDLDRANTEAFF. The rearrangement uses TRBV4-2 and TRBJ1-1, with 7 bases identical to TRBD1. Germline assignment: CDR1 LGHNA and CDR2 YNFKEQ. V dropped 5 bases and J dropped 1; count of bases not matched to a gene: 10. This CDR3 is built from 16 residues.

The genes are TRBV4-3 and TRBJ1-1; a possible D gene is TRBD1 (6 bases). The CDR3 spans 15 residues. V lost 5 bases and J 5 bases, leaving 18 bases between the germline ends. Germline values: CDR1 LGHNA, CDR2 YSLEER. CDR3 nucleotides: TGCGCCAGCAGCTCGAAGGGGGTGGCGGGGACTGAAGCTTTCTTT. This gives the protein CASSSKGVAGTEAFF.

The chain is built from TRBV5-6 and TRBJ2-4; D unresolved. This CDR3 comprises 14 residues. From germline, CDR1 is SGHDT and CDR2 YYEEEE. V was trimmed by 4 bases and J by 9 bases, leaving 17 bases between them. The DNA of the CDR3 is TGTGCCAGCAGCACCCGTTCCTGGGCCGGCATTCAGTACTTC. This translates into CASSTRSWAGIQYF.

There are a few counts of this clone. The CDR3 reads CASSYGDVAGANVLTF. CDR3 nucleotides: TGTGCCAGCAGTTATGGGGATGTGGCTGGGGCCAACGTCCTGACTTTC. The chain links TRBV6-5 to TRBJ2-6; no definite D call. Trimming took off 3 bases at V and 2 bases at J, with 11 bases between the two ends. Per germline, CDR1 MNHEY and CDR2 SVGAGI. The CDR3 is 16 amino acids.

The CDR3 loop reads CASSRLAGDNEQFF. The CDR3 DNA reads as TGTGCCAGCAGTCGACTAGCGGGAGACAATGAGCAGTTCTTC. The chain couples TRBV7-3 to TRBJ2-1; 12 bases are a match to TRBD2. Germline V gene data show CDR1 as SGHTA and CDR2 as FQGTGA. There are 14 residues in the CDR3. V shed 6 bases, J shed 5 bases, and the junction held 2 bases outside the gene matches.

V usage is TRBV29-1 and J usage is TRBJ2-3; TRBD1 aligns across 8 bases. CDR1 and CDR2 from the germline V gene are SQVTM and ANQGSEA. V gave up 6 bases and J gave up 4 bases; unmatched junction bases: 15. The CDR3 runs 16 residues. The CDR3 spells CSVTDTGGILADTQYF. In DNA form, the CDR3 reads TGCAGCGTGACCGACACAGGGGGTATCCTCGCAGATACGCAGTATTTT.

In nucleotides, the CDR3 is TGCGCCAGCAGCTTGGGGACGGACCCGGGCTATGGCTACACCTTC. Residues: CASSLGTDPGYGYTF. The V gene is TRBV5-1, the J gene TRBJ1-2; D call uncertain. Per the germline V gene, CDR1 is SGHRS and CDR2 is YFSETQ. This CDR3 is built from 15 residues. Trimming removed 0 bases at V and 4 bases at J, with 13 bases between.

Regarding this clone: Germline is not matched at one junction end, which may reflect a read error. This sequence joins TRBV7-7 and TRBJ2-7; either TRBD1 or TRBD2 may fit D (5 bases each). The CDR3 is 21 amino acids. Germline V CDR1 and CDR2: SSHAT, FNYEAQ (reference sequence). This CDR3 reads CASSLAFPGKGLPVRGYEQYF. The CDR3 DNA reads TGTGCTAGCAGCTTAGCGTTTCCAGGGAAGGGTCTCCCGGTAAGGGGTTACGAGCAGTACTTC. The full variable domain, with the rest looked up from reference TRBV7-7 and TRBJ2-7, is GAGVSQSPRYKVTKRGQDVTLRCDPISSHATLYWYQQALGQGPEFLTYFNYEAQPDKSGLPSDRFSAERPEGSISTLTIQRTEQRDSAMYRCASSLAFPGKGLPVRGYEQYFGPGTRLTVT.

To note about this clone: The junction differs from germline at one of its ends, possibly a read error. The CDR3 loop reads CASSLRRNAGELFF. The CDR3, as DNA: TGTGCCAGCAGCCTAAGGCGGAACGCCGGGGAGCTGTTTTTT. The gene calls are TRBV7-2 and TRBJ2-2; D is unresolved. CDR3 length: 14 residues. Germline V gene sequence: CDR1 SGHTA, CDR2 FQGNSA.

This clone has more than one count but fewer than ten. This rearrangement joins TRBV5-6 to TRBJ2-7, with D maybe TRBD1 (6 bases). V lost 4 bases to trimming and J lost 2 bases, with 16 bases between them. This CDR3 is 15 amino acids long. Germline-derived CDR1 and CDR2 are SGHDT and YYEEEE. The CDR3 loop is CASSERRDIAYEQYF. CDR3 nucleotides: TGTGCCAGCAGCGAGCGCCGGGACATAGCCTACGAGCAGTACTTC.

This clone was counted a few times. The gene calls are TRBV18 and TRBJ2-5; D unclear. The V end lost 1 base, the J end lost 5 bases, and 17 bases lay between the germline ends. CDR3 length equals 16 residues. Germline CDR1 is KGHSH and CDR2 is LQKENI. The CDR3 nucleotides are TGTGCCAGCTCACCACAGGGCCCAAATTCCCGCGAGACCCAGTACTTC. Protein product: CASSPQGPNSRETQYF.

This clone was detected only a few times. The chain joins TRBV18 to TRBJ2-1, with D possibly matching TRBD2 (5 bases). Germline V CDR1 and CDR2: KGHSH, LQKENI. The CDR3 extends over 16 amino acids. Trimming shortened V by 3 bases and J by 3 bases, and 15 bases separated the two germline ends. CDR3 nucleotides: TGTGCCAGCTCACCGTCGCTCGCGGGCGGCTACAATGAGCAGTTCTTC. Amino acid sequence: CASSPSLAGGYNEQFF. The full variable domain, in which reference TRBV18 and TRBJ2-1 provide the parts outside the CDR3, is NAGVMQNPRHLVRRRGQEARLRCSPMKGHSHVYWYRQLPEEGLKFMVYLQKENIIDESGMPKERFSAEFPKEGPSILRIQQVVRGDSAAYFCASSPSLAGGYNEQFFGPGTRLTVL.

This clone was recorded a few times. The chain joins TRBV28 to TRBJ1-2, with D hard to call. Looked up from germline, CDR1 is MDHEN and CDR2 is SYDVKM. This CDR3 spans 17 amino acids. V lost 5 bases and J 0 bases, leaving 19 bases between the germline ends. The CDR3 loop is CASSPYTLGVSNYGYTF. The CDR3 nucleotides read TGTGCCAGCAGTCCATACACTCTTGGGGTTTCTAACTATGGCTACACCTTC.

There are a few counts of this clone. The rearrangement joins TRBV4-3 to TRBJ1-2; D is unresolved. The CDR3 totals 16 residues. From germline, CDR1 is LGHNA and CDR2 YSLEER. V shed 0 bases and J shed 4 bases, with 15 bases lying between them. DNA of the CDR3: TGCGCCAGCAGCCAAGAGACGGCGCCGGTCGTCTATGGCTACACCTTC. Amino acid sequence: CASSQETAPVVYGYTF.

The chain is built from TRBV11-2 and TRBJ2-7, with D unclear. V lost 1 base to trimming and J lost 0 bases, with 10 bases between them. Germline-derived CDR1 and CDR2 are SGHAT and FQNNGV. The CDR3 is 15 residues long. CDR3 nucleotides: TGTGCCAGCAGCTTAGCGGCCTCAAGCTCCTACGAGCAGTACTTC. Encoded protein: CASSLAASSSYEQYF.

The chain is built from TRBV6-6 and TRBJ1-1, with D perhaps matching TRBD1 (5 bases). The germline V and J ends were trimmed by 5 bases and 5 bases, with 15 bases remaining between them. The CDR3 has 14 residues. Germline V gene sequence: CDR1 MNHNY, CDR2 SVGAGI (reference sequence). The CDR3 DNA sequence: TGTGCCAGCAGTACCCGACAGTATCCAACTGAAGCTTTCTTT. Protein product: CASSTRQYPTEAFF.

This clone was counted only a few times. In nucleotides, the CDR3 is TGTGCAAGTCGCCCAGGGGGGCGGGCTCTGGAAGCTTTCTTT. It translates to CASRPGGRALEAFF. The V gene is TRBV12-2, the J gene TRBJ1-1; TRBD1, the table's D call, was not compared with the DNA. TRBV12-2 is designated a pseudogene. The CDR3 extends over 14 amino acids.

This sequence joins TRBV9 and TRBJ2-1; D uncertain. The length of the CDR3 is 15 residues. Germline V gene lookup returns CDR1 SGDLS and CDR2 YYNGEE. V shed 4 bases and J shed 5 bases, with 16 bases lying between them. CDR3 DNA: TGTGCCAGCAGCCCGACTCCCCTCGTAGACAATGAGCAGTTCTTC. It encodes CASSPTPLVDNEQFF.